These T cell receptor beta chains were read from a single sample in a study of OX40 agonist ivuxolimab in advanced cancers. Produced via immunoSEQ multiplex PCR; TCRdb's table is partial and in-frame only. Of approximately 76,000 clones listed, approximately 83% are singletons. The input for sequencing was CD4+ or CD8+ T cells sorted from blood, taken in a trial of the OX40 agonist ivuxolimab. These receptors all come from an adult with an advanced solid tumor such as melanoma, head and neck, liver or kidney cancer. Both conserved end residues are part of each CDR3. A D gene is named only where the DNA matches it firmly. Clone size is stated in some rows and not others, as once, few, many or a class when expanded.

clone_size | j_call | v_call | d_call | cdr3_nt | cdr3_aa
. | TRBJ2-3 | TRBV5-1 | TRBD1 | TGCGCCAGCAGCTGGGGACAGCTTACTAGCACAGATACGCAGTATTTT | CASSWGQLTSTDTQYF
. | TRBJ2-3 | TRBV5-5 | . | TGTGCCAGCAGCTTGTGGGGGACAGATACGCAGTATTTT | CASSLWGTDTQYF
. | TRBJ2-3 | TRBV7-7 | . | TGTGCCAGCAGCTTAGAAAGACCCCCAGATACGCAGTATTTT | CASSLERPPDTQYF
once | TRBJ2-7 | TRBV6-6 | . | TGTGCCAGCAGTTACGGCGGGAAGTCCTACGAGCAGTACTTC | CASSYGGKSYEQYF
. | TRBJ1-1 | TRBV19 | . | TGTGCCAGTAGTATCCGACCCCCGGGCAAGGCTGAAGCTTTCTTT | CASSIRPPGKAEAFF
. | TRBJ2-7 | TRBV7-2 | . | TGTGCCAGCAGCTTGGGGGGTACTCCCCCCTACGAGCAGTACTTC | CASSLGGTPPYEQYF
. | TRBJ1-1 | TRBV11-2 | TRBD1 | TGTGCCAGCAGCTCACCGTTACAGGGGCTCACGACATTAGAAGCTTTCTTT | CASSSPLQGLTTLEAFF
. | TRBJ1-2 | TRBV6-6 | . | TGTGCCAGCAGTTACTCGGAAACGGTAACCTATGGCTACACCTTC | CASSYSETVTYGYTF
. | TRBJ2-3 | TRBV5-1 | . | TGCGCCAGCAGCTTGACCCATAGCACAGATACGCAGTATTTT | CASSLTHSTDTQYF
. | TRBJ1-1 | TRBV18 | . | TGTGCCAGCTCGGAAGGGCTCGACACTGAAGCTTTCTTT | CASSEGLDTEAFF
. | TRBJ1-5 | TRBV5-6 | TRBD1 | TGTGCCAGCAGCTCACCGGGACAGGGCATTAGGGGCAATCAGCCCCAGCATTTT | CASSSPGQGIRGNQPQHF
. | TRBJ1-6 | TRBV14 | TRBD1 | TGTGCCAGCAGCCAAGATACGGGACAGTACTCACCCCTCCACTTT | CASSQDTGQYSPLHF
. | TRBJ2-2 | TRBV5-6 | . | TGTGCCAGCAGCACCGGGCCGACCCTCAACACCGGGGAGCTGTTTTTT | CASSTGPTLNTGELFF
. | TRBJ2-7 | TRBV10-2 | . | TGCGCCAGCAGTGTGGCAGGCGCAACCTACGAGCAGTACTTC | CASSVAGATYEQYF
. | TRBJ2-2 | TRBV6-5 | . | TGTGCCAGCAGCTCGTGGCAGGGAACCGGGGAGCTGTTTTTT | CASSSWQGTGELFF
. | TRBJ2-1 | TRBV7-8 | TRBD2 | TGTGCCAGCAGCGGGGGACTAGCGGTTATCTACAATGAGCAGTTCTTC | CASSGGLAVIYNEQFF
. | TRBJ1-3 | TRBV11-1 | . | TGTGCCAGCAGCTTCCAGGGTAATGACGGAAACACCATATATTTT | CASSFQGNDGNTIYF
. | TRBJ1-2 | TRBV9 | . | TGTGCCAGCAGCCCCGTGTCCGTCTCAGGCCCTAACTATGGCTACACCTTC | CASSPVSVSGPNYGYTF
. | TRBJ2-1 | TRBV27 | TRBD2 | TGTGCCAGCCGCGCCGGGACTAGCGGGGGCCGGGCGGGGTTTGGGAGGCAGTTCTTC | CASRAGTSGGRAGFGRQFF
. | TRBJ1-2 | TRBV6-5 | TRBD1 | TGTGCCAGCAGTTACTCGGGACAGCATTATGGCTACACCTTC | CASSYSGQHYGYTF
. | TRBJ1-5 | TRBV6-6 | TRBD1 | TGTGCCAGCACCCTACAGGGGGCACAGCCCCAGCATTTT | CASTLQGAQPQHF
. | TRBJ2-3 | TRBV4-3 | . | TGCGCCAGCAGCCAAGATACTCATTTTGCGGTAACTAGCACAGATACGCAGTATTTT | CASSQDTHFAVTSTDTQYF
. | TRBJ2-1 | TRBV19 | . | TGTGCCAGTAAGGCCCAGGGGGCGGGGGCCACTGAACGCTCCTACAATGAGCAGTTCTTC | CASKAQGAGATERSYNEQFF
. | TRBJ2-7 | TRBV6-5 | . | TGTGCCAGCAGGGGGGGGACAGGCTTCTACGAGCAGTACTTC | CASRGGTGFYEQYF
. | TRBJ1-5 | TRBV7-2 | . | TGTGCCAGCAGCTTACAGGGGAACCAGCCCCAGCATTTT | CASSLQGNQPQHF
. | TRBJ1-1 | TRBV25-1 | TRBD1 | TGTGCCAGCGGACAGGGATCCGAAGCTTTCTTT | CASGQGSEAFF
. | TRBJ2-3 | TRBV5-1 | TRBD1 | TGCGCCAGCAGCTTAACAGGGGGCGCGACAGATACGCAGTATTTT | CASSLTGGATDTQYF
. | TRBJ2-5 | TRBV30 | . | TGTGCCTGGAGTGGCCCCTCCCAGACCCAGTACTTC | CAWSGPSQTQYF
. | TRBJ1-3 | TRBV13 | . | TGTGCCAGCGCGACCGGGACGGTCTCTGGAAACACCATATATTTT | CASATGTVSGNTIYF
. | TRBJ1-2 | TRBV29-1 | . | TGCAGCGTTGAGGGGGCCTATGGCTACACCTTC | CSVEGAYGYTF
. | TRBJ1-1 | TRBV6-1 | . | TGTGCCAGCGAGGGAGGCCGGAACACTGAAGCTTTCTTT | CASEGGRNTEAFF
. | TRBJ2-7 | TRBV11-1 | . | TGTGCCAGCAGCCAAGCCGGAAAGGGGGAAGAGCAGTACTTC | CASSQAGKGEEQYF
. | TRBJ1-2 | TRBV5-6 | . | TGTGCCAGCAGCATGCGCGGGGGTGGTGGCTACACCTTC | CASSMRGGGGYTF
few | TRBJ2-1 | TRBV18 | TRBD2 | TGTGCCAGCTCGGATTGGCTAGCGGGGGGGCACTACAATGAGCAGTTCTTC | CASSDWLAGGHYNEQFF
once | TRBJ2-7 | TRBV27 | . | TGTGCCAGCAGTTTATCGGAGAACTACGAGCAGTACTTC | CASSLSENYEQYF
. | TRBJ2-5 | TRBV5-1 | . | TGCGCCAGCAGCTTGCAGGGTCAAGAGACCCAGTACTTC | CASSLQGQETQYF
. | TRBJ1-3 | TRBV5-6 | TRBD1 | TGTGCCAGCCAGGACAGGGGCGCAGGAAACACCATATATTTT | CASQDRGAGNTIYF
once | TRBJ2-3 | TRBV9 | . | TGTGCCAGCAGCGTAGGATGGGGAATCACAGATACGCAGTATTTT | CASSVGWGITDTQYF
once | TRBJ2-1 | TRBV7-9 | . | TGTGCCAGCTTAAACGGGGTCGACAATGAGCAGTTCTTC | CASLNGVDNEQFF
. | TRBJ2-3 | TRBV15 | . | TGTGCCACCAGCAGAGAAGTGGGCACTTCTACGCCCACAGATACGCAGTATTTT | CATSREVGTSTPTDTQYF
. | TRBJ1-1 | TRBV6-1 | . | TGTGCCAGCAGTGAAGGGGGCAGGACCCTTATGAACACTGAAGCTTTCTTT | CASSEGGRTLMNTEAFF
. | TRBJ2-3 | TRBV4-3 | . | TGCGCCACCTTCAGGGCAGGGCGAGCGCGCGGGCCAGATACGCAGTATTTT | CATFRAGRARGPDTQYF
. | TRBJ2-1 | TRBV4-2 | TRBD2 | TGTGCCAGCAGCCAAGCCCCGCCGGGACTAGCGGTCAATGGTGGGATAGAGCAGTTCTTC | CASSQAPPGLAVNGGIEQFF
. | TRBJ1-1 | TRBV9 | . | TGTGCCAGCAGCGTAGGGGAGGGGGTCAACACTGAAGCTTTCTTT | CASSVGEGVNTEAFF
. | TRBJ1-2 | TRBV19 | . | TGTGCCAGTAGCCCAGAGGAGAACTATGGCTACACCTTC | CASSPEENYGYTF
once | TRBJ2-7 | TRBV27 | TRBD1 | TGTGCCAGCAGTAGGACAGGGGGCTCCTACGAGCAGTACTTC | CASSRTGGSYEQYF
. | TRBJ2-3 | TRBV7-2 | . | TGTGCCAGCAGCTCCTTGGGATTACCAGATACGCAGTATTTT | CASSSLGLPDTQYF
. | TRBJ2-1 | TRBV19 | TRBD2 | TGTGCCAGTAGTAGCGGGAGAATGAATGAGCAGTTCTTC | CASSSGRMNEQFF
. | TRBJ1-3 | TRBV7-9 | . | TGTGCCAGCAGCTACTTGGCAGGGGGAAACACCATATATTTT | CASSYLAGGNTIYF
few | TRBJ2-7 | TRBV28 | TRBD1 | TGTGCCAGCAGTTCCCCCCGGACAGGGGGTTCCTACGAGCAGTACTTC | CASSSPRTGGSYEQYF
. | TRBJ1-2 | TRBV6-5 | . | TGTGCCAGCAGTTACTCCGGGGCTGATGGCTACACCTTC | CASSYSGADGYTF
. | TRBJ2-7 | TRBV27 | . | TGTGCCAGCAGTTTAGGAAGGGACCCTTTCGAGCAGTACTTC | CASSLGRDPFEQYF
. | TRBJ1-2 | TRBV7-9 | TRBD1 | TGTGCCAGCAGCTTAGGGACAGGGAACTATGGCTACACCTTC | CASSLGTGNYGYTF
. | TRBJ1-5 | TRBV6-5 | TRBD1 | TGTGCCAGCAGTTCGTGGCAGGGGGACCAGCCCCAGCATTTT | CASSSWQGDQPQHF
. | TRBJ2-2 | TRBV6-1 | . | TGTGCCAGCAGTGGGCAGGGGGGTTTAGGGGAGCTGTTTTTT | CASSGQGGLGELFF
. | TRBJ1-5 | TRBV6-5 | . | TGTGCCAGCAGGGCGGAGGGAGGCAATCAGCCCCAGCATTTT | CASRAEGGNQPQHF
. | TRBJ1-2 | TRBV2 | TRBD1 | TGTGCCAGCACCCGCCAGGGACAGGGTAATGGCTGCACCTTC | CASTRQGQGNGCTF
. | TRBJ2-3 | TRBV7-9 | TRBD2 | TGTGCCAGCAGCTTCTTCGGGGGGGCTGCAGATACGCAGTATTTT | CASSFFGGAADTQYF
. | TRBJ1-5 | TRBV2 | TRBD1 | TGTGCCAGCAGAGGACAGGGGGCGGGAATGAGTCAGCCCCAGCATTTT | CASRGQGAGMSQPQHF
. | TRBJ2-2 | TRBV5-6 | . | TGTGCCAGCAGCCTGGACCTATCGAACACCGGGGAGCTGTTTTTT | CASSLDLSNTGELFF